These 9 T cell receptor beta chains were all obtained from the same sample, sequenced in a study of blood T cell repertoires in COVID-19. The repertoire was sequenced with immunoSEQ multiplex PCR; TCRdb's copy has only in-frame clones and lacks some. The table includes a few hundred thousand clones, 90% detected once. What was sequenced was PBMCs or T cells enriched from blood (not recorded which). The receptors were sampled from a man younger than 35 who had recovered from COVID-19.

The V gene is TRBV27, the J gene TRBJ2-3; TRBD2 matches 8 bases. From germline, CDR1 is MNHEY and CDR2 SMNVEV (reference sequence). The CDR3 is made up of 17 amino acids. Losses at the gene ends were 2 bases for V and 7 bases for J; bases not matched to a gene: 14. CDR3 DNA: TGTGCCAGCAGTTTACCCCCGGGGGGGGGAGTGGAGTATACGCAGTATTTT. Translation gives CASSLPPGGGVEYTQYF.

The chain couples TRBV6-5 to TRBJ1-1, with D tentatively TRBD1 (6 bases). The V end was cut by 6 bases, the J end by 5 bases, with 16 bases between. Per the germline V gene, CDR1 is MNHEY and CDR2 is SVGAGI. This CDR3 contains 14 residues. The CDR3 bases are TGTGCCAGCAGCCGAGGGGGGGCCGGTACTGAAGCTTTCTTT. Protein: CASSRGGAGTEAFF.

This clone was seen a single time. The chain carries TRBV11-2 and TRBJ1-3; D possibly corresponds to TRBD1 (5 bases). Trimming shortened V by 5 bases and J by 11 bases, and 16 bases separated the two germline ends. The CDR3 has 13 amino acids. In germline, CDR1 is SGHAT, CDR2 FQNNGV. The CDR3 is CASSPGGGASIYF. The CDR3 DNA follows: TGTGCCAGCAGCCCCGGGGGTGGGGCTTCCATATATTTT.

This rearrangement joins TRBV25-1 to TRBJ1-3, with D perhaps TRBD1 (5 bases). Between the trimmed V and J ends, which lost 3 bases and 4 bases, there was a span of 7 bases. The CDR3 contains 13 residues. CDR1 MGHDK and CDR2 SYGVNS come from the germline V gene. CDR3 protein: CASSEGGGNTIYF. In DNA, the CDR3 is TGTGCCAGCAGTGAGGGGGGGGGAAACACCATATATTTT.

V gene TRBV18 combines with J gene TRBJ2-1; D gene uncertain. CDR1 KGHSH and CDR2 LQKENI come from the germline V gene. V lost 4 bases and J lost 4, with 11 bases in between. The CDR3 spans 14 residues. The CDR3 here is CASSLRSRYNEQFF. The CDR3 DNA follows: TGTGCCAGCTCACTGCGAAGCCGATACAATGAGCAGTTCTTC.

The chain combines TRBV11-2 with TRBJ2-2; D is perhaps TRBD2 (5 bases). V gave up 5 bases and J gave up 8 bases, with 15 bases separating them. The V gene's germline CDR1 is SGHAT and CDR2 FQNNGV. CDR3 length: 14 residues. The CDR3 sequence is CASSGDRGLGELFF. The CDR3 DNA reads as TGTGCCAGCAGCGGTGACCGGGGTTTGGGGGAGCTGTTTTTT.

The J gene is TRBJ1-6, the V gene TRBV10-3, with D tentatively TRBD1 (6 bases). The germline gives CDR1 ENHRY, CDR2 SYGVKD. The CDR3 covers 16 residues. Deletions cut 5 bases from V and 0 bases from J, with 11 bases between. The CDR3 DNA reads as TGTGCCATCAGTCAGGGGTTAAGCTCCTATAATTCACCCCTCCACTTT. This encodes CAISQGLSSYNSPLHF.

This chain links TRBV20-1 with TRBJ1-2; 8 nucleotides align to TRBD1. The CDR3 contains 14 residues. Trimming cost V 6 bases and J 8 bases; bases outside gene matches: 14. Germline V gene data show CDR1 as DFQATT and CDR2 as SNEGSKA (reference sequence). CDR3 loop: CSASRTGINEGYTF. CDR3 nucleotides: TGCAGTGCCAGTCGGACAGGGATAAATGAGGGCTACACCTTC.

The chain has TRBV5-4 and TRBJ2-3; D unclear. Trimming took 0 bases from V and 0 from J, leaving 8 bases between them. Germline values: CDR1 SGHNT, CDR2 YYREEE (reference sequence). This CDR3 comprises 15 residues. CDR3: CASSLAAASTDTQYF. The CDR3 DNA reads as TGTGCCAGCAGCTTGGCCGCGGCCAGCACAGATACGCAGTATTTT.